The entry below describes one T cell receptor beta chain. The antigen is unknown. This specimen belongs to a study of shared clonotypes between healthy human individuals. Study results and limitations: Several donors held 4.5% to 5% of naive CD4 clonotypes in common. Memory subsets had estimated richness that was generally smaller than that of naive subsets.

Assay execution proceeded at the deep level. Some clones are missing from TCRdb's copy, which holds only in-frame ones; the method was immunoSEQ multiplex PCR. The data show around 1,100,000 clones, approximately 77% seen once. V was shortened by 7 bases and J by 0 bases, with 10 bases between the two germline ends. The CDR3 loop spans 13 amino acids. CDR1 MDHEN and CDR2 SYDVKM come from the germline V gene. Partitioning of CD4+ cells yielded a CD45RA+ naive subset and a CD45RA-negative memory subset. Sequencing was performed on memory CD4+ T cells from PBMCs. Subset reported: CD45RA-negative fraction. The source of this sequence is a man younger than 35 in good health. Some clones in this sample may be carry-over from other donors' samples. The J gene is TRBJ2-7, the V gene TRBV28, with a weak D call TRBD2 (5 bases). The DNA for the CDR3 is TGTGCCAGCAACCTACTAGGCTCCTACGAGCAGTACTTC. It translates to CASNLLGSYEQYF.